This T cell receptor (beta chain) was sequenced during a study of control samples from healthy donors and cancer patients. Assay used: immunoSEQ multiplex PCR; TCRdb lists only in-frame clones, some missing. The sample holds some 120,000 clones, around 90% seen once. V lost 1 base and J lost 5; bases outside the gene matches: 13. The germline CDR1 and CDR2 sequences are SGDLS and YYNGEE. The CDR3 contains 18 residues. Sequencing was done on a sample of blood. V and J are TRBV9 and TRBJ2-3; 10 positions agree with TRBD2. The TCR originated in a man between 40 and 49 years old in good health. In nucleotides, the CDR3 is TGTGCCAGCAGCGTACGGTTCTCGAGCGGGGGGGCCGGAGATACGCAGTATTTT. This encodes CASSVRFSSGGAGDTQYF.